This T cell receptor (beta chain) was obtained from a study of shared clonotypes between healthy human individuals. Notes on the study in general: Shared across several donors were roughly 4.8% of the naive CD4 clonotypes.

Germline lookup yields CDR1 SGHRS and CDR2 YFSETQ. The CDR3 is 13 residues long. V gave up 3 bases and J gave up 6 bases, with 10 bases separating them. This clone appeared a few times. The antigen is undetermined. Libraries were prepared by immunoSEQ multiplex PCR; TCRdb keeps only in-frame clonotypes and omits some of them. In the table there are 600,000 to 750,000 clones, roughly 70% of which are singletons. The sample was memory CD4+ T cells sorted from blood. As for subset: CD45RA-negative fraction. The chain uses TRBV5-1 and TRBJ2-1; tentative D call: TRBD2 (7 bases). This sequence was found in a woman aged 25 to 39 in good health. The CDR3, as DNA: TGCGCCAGCAGCTCTAGGGGGGGCAATGAGCAGTTCTTC. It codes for CASSSRGGNEQFF. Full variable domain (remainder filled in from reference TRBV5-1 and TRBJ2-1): KAGVTQTPRYLIKTRGQQVTLSCSPISGHRSVSWYQQTPGQGLQFLFEYFSETQRNKGNFPGRFSGRQFSNSRSEMNVSTLELGDSALYLCASSSRGGNEQFFGPGTRLTVL.